The 8 T cell receptor beta chains reported below all come from one sample, sequenced in a study of cytomegalovirus exposure and HLA in healthy donors. Using immunoSEQ multiplex PCR, the repertoire was profiled, and TCRdb retains in-frame clones only, with some absent. The sample holds roughly 130,000 clones; more than 70% are singletons and the top ten take about 1.5%. The sample was PBMCs. The receptors were sampled from a man younger than 45 in good health and CMV-seronegative.

The chain employs TRBV30 and TRBJ1-2; no reliable D call. This CDR3 spans 14 amino acids. Germline V lookup: CDR1 GTSNPN, CDR2 SVGIG (reference sequence). Trimming left V 0 bases short and J 2 bases short, with 10 bases between. The CDR3, as DNA: TGTGCCTGGAGTGTAGTCCCCAGGAACTATGGCTACACCTTC. Protein product: CAWSVVPRNYGYTF.

This clone occurred a few times. The chain joins TRBV6-1 to TRBJ1-5, with 11 bases matching TRBD1. The ends lost 7 bases at V and 7 bases at J; junction bases unmatched: 6. The CDR3 extends over 14 amino acids. Germline V gene data show CDR1 as MNHNS and CDR2 as SASEGT. The chain's CDR3 is CASIQDRGLQPQHF. In DNA, the CDR3 is TGTGCCAGCATCCAGGACAGGGGGCTGCAGCCCCAGCATTTT.

The chain couples TRBV4-3 to TRBJ2-6; the D gene is possibly TRBD2 (6 bases). The CDR3 has 16 residues. The V gene lost 3 bases and the J gene lost 0 bases, with 9 bases spanning the gap. Germline CDR1 reads LGHNA; CDR2 reads YSLEER. The DNA for the CDR3 is TGCGCCAGCAGCCAGGAGGGGTCCTCTGGGGCCAACGTCCTGACTTTC. Protein: CASSQEGSSGANVLTF.

V usage is TRBV11-2 and J usage is TRBJ2-7; D gene ambiguous. Germline V lookup: CDR1 SGHAT, CDR2 FQNNGV. Trimming took off 1 base at V and 3 bases at J, with 10 bases between the two ends. The CDR3 contains 14 residues. The CDR3 spells CASSLVRRYYEQYF. For the CDR3, the DNA is TGTGCCAGCAGCTTAGTTCGCCGCTACTACGAGCAGTACTTC.

This clone was seen just once. The chain recombines TRBV11-3 with TRBJ2-5; 10 nucleotides line up with TRBD1. The germline V gene has CDR1 SGHNT and CDR2 YENEEA. V dropped 4 bases and J dropped 7; count of bases not matched to a gene: 6. The CDR3 is made up of 14 amino acids. The CDR3 bases are TGTGCCAGCAGCTCCGGGACAGGGGAGGCGACCCAGTACTTC. It yields the protein CASSSGTGEATQYF.

Points on this clone: The sample carries other DNA sequences with the same CDR3. This sequence joins TRBV5-1 and TRBJ2-1, with 11 bases aligning to TRBD2. The CDR3 has 16 residues. The V gene end was trimmed by 2 bases and the J gene end by 0 bases; junction bases not matched to a gene: 1. Germline assignment: CDR1 SGHRS and CDR2 YFSETQ. The CDR3: CASSLTSGSSYNEQFF. CDR3 DNA: TGCGCCAGCAGCTTAACTAGCGGGAGCTCCTACAATGAGCAGTTCTTC.

The rearrangement joins TRBV14 to TRBJ2-7, with 7 bases identical to TRBD1. The CDR3 contains 15 residues. The germline gives CDR1 SGHDN, CDR2 FVKESK. The V segment lost 4 bases and the J segment 0 bases; nucleotides outside the gene matches: 6. The CDR3 region is CASSRWDSTSYEQYF. The CDR3, as DNA: TGTGCCAGCAGCCGGTGGGACAGCACCTCCTACGAGCAGTACTTC.

V usage is TRBV12-5 and J usage is TRBJ1-5; 9 bases line up with TRBD1. V lost 1 base, J lost 6 bases, and 7 bases stayed unmatched. CDR1 is LGHNT, CDR2 FRNRAP, per germline. This CDR3 contains 16 residues. CDR3 protein: CASGLDWGQGTQPQHF. DNA of the CDR3: TGTGCTAGTGGTTTGGATTGGGGACAGGGCACTCAGCCCCAGCATTTT. Supplemented by reference TRBV12-5 and TRBJ1-5, the full variable domain reads DARVTQTPRHKVTEMGQEVTMRCQPILGHNTVFWYRQTMMQGLELLAYFRNRAPLDDSGMPKDRFSAEMPDATLATLKIQPSEPRDSAVYFCASGLDWGQGTQPQHFGDGTRLSIL.